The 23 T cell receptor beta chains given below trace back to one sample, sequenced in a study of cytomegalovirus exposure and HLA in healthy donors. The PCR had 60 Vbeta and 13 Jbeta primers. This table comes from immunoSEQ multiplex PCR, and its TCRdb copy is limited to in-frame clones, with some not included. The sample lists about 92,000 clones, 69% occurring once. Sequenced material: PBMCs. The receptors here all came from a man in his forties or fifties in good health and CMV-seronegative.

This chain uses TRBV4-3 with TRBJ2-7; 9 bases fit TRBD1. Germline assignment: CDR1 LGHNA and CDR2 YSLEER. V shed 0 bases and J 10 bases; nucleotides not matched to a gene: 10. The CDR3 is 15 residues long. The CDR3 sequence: CASSQDMTGQGVQYF. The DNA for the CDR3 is TGCGCCAGCAGCCAAGATATGACGGGACAGGGTGTCCAGTACTTC.

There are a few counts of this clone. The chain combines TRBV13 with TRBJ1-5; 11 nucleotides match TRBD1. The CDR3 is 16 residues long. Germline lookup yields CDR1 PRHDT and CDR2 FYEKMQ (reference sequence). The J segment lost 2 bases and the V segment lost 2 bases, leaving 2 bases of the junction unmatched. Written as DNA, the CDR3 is TGTGCCAGCAGCTTAAGGACAGGGGGCGGCAATCAGCCCCAGCATTTT. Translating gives CASSLRTGGGNQPQHF.

CDR3 loop: CASSDSEKQFF. The CDR3 nucleotides read TGCGCCAGCAGTGACTCTGAGAAACAGTTCTTC. This sequence joins TRBV10-2 and TRBJ2-1; no clear D. Germline V gene data show CDR1 as WSHSY and CDR2 as SAAADI. The CDR3 runs 11 residues. Deletions cut 3 bases from V and 13 bases from J, with 10 bases between.

For the CDR3, the DNA is TGTGCCAGCAGTTACTGGGCAGGGTACGGGGAGACCCAGTACTTC. It is translated as CASSYWAGYGETQYF. The chain employs TRBV6-5 and TRBJ2-5; weak D call: TRBD1 (5 bases). V gave up 1 base and J gave up 5 bases, with 14 bases separating them. The CDR3 is 15 amino acids. CDR1 and CDR2 from the germline V gene are MNHEY and SVGAGI.

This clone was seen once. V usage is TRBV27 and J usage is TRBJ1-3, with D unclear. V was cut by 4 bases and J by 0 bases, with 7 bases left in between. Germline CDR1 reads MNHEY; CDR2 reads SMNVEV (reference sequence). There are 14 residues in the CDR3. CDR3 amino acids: CASSSLSSGNTIYF. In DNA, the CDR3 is TGTGCCAGCAGTTCCCTGAGCTCTGGAAACACCATATATTTT.

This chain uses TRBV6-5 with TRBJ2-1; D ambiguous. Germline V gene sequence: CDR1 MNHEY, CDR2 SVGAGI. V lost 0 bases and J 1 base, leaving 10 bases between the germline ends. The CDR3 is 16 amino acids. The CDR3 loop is CASSYSPARSYNEQFF. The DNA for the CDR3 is TGTGCCAGCAGTTACTCGCCCGCGAGATCCTACAATGAGCAGTTCTTC.

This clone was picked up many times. CDR3 nucleotide sequence: TGTGCCAGCAGTGAACCGGGTCAAGAGACCCAGTACTTC. Its protein is CASSEPGQETQYF. The chain employs TRBV6-1 and TRBJ2-5, with D unclear. CDR1 and CDR2 from the germline V gene are MNHNS and SASEGT. This CDR3 has 13 residues. Trimming removed 2 bases from V and 2 bases from J, with 6 bases in between.

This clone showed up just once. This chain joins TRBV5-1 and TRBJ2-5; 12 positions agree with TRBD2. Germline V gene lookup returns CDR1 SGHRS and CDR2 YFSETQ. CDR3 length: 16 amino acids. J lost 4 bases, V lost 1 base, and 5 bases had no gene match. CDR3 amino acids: CASSLSSGGAGETQYF. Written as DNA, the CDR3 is TGCGCCAGCAGCTTGTCTAGCGGGGGGGCAGGAGAGACCCAGTACTTC.

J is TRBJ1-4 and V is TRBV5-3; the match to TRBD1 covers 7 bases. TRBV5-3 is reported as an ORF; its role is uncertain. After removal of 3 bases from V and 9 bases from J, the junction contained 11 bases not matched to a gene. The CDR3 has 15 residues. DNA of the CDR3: TGTGCCAGAAGCTCACAACAGGGGTCTAACAAAAAACTGTTTTTT. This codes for CARSSQQGSNKKLFF.

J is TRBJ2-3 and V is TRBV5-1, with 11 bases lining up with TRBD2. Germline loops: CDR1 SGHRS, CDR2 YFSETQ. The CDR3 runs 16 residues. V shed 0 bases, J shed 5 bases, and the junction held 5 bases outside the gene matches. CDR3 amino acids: CASSLVSGGAEDTQYF. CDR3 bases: TGCGCCAGCAGCTTGGTTAGCGGGGGGGCCGAAGATACGCAGTATTTT.

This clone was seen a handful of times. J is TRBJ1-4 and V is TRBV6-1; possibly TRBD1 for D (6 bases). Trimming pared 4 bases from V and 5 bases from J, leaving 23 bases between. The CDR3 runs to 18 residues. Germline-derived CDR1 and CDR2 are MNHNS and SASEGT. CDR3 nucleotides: TGTGCCAGCAGTGGCACTTACAGGGTGGGCGGACGAAATGAAAAACTGTTTTTT. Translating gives CASSGTYRVGGRNEKLFF.

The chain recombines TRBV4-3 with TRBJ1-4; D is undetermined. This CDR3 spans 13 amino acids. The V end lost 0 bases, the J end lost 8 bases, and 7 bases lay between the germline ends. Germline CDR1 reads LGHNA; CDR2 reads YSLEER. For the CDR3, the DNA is TGCGCCAGCAGCCAAGATCATCGGGAAAAACTGTTTTTT. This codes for CASSQDHREKLFF.

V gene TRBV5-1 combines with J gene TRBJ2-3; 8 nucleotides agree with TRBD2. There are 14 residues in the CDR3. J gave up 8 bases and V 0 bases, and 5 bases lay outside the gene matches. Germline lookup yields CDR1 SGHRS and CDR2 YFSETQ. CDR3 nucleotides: TGCGCCAGCAGCTTGGCCGTCGGGACTAGTACGCAGTATTTT. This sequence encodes CASSLAVGTSTQYF.

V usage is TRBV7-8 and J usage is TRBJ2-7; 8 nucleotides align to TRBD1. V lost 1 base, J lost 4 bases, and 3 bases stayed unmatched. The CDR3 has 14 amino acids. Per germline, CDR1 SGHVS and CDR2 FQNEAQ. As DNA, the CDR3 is TGTGCCAGCAGCTTAGGACAGGGGAGGTACGAGCAGTACTTC. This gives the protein CASSLGQGRYEQYF.

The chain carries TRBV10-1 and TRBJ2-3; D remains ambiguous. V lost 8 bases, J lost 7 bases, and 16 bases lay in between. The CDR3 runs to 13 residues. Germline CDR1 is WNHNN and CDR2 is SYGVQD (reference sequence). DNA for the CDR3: TGCGCCAGCCACCGAATAAAGCGAAATACGCAGTATTTT. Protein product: CASHRIKRNTQYF.

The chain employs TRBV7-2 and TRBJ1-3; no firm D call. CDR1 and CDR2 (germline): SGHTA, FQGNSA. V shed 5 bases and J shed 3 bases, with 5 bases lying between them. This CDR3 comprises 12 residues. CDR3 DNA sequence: TGTGCCAGCAGCAACTATGGAAACACCATATATTTT. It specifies CASSNYGNTIYF.

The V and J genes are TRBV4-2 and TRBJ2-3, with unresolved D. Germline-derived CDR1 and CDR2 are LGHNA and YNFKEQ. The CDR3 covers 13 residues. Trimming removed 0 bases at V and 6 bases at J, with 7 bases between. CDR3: CASSQDGRDTQYF. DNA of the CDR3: TGTGCCAGCAGCCAAGATGGCAGGGATACGCAGTATTTT.

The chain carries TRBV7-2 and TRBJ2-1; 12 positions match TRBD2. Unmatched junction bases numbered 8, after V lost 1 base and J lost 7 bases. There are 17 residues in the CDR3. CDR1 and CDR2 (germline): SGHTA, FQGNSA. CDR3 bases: TGTGCCAGCAGCTTAGACTCTAGCGGGAGGGCCAATAATGAGCAGTTCTTC. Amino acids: CASSLDSSGRANNEQFF.

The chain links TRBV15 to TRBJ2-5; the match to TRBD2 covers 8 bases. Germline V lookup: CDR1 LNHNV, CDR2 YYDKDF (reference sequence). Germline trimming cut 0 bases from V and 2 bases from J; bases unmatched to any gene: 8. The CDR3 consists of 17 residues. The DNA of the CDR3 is TGTGCCACCAGCAGAGATCGTGCGGGGGGATGGCAAGAGACCCAGTACTTC. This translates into CATSRDRAGGWQETQYF.

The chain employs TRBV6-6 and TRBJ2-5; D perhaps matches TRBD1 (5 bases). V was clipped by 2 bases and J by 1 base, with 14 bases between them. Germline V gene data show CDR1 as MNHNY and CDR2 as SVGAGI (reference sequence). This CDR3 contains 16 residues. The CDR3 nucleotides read TGTGCCAGCAGTTACGGGGCAGGGCTATTCCAAGAGACCCAGTACTTC. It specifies CASSYGAGLFQETQYF.

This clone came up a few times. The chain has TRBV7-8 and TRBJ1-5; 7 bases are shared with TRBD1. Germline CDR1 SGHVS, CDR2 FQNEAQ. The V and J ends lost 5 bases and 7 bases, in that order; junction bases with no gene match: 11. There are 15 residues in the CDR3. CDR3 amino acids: CASSLGRDSFQPQHF. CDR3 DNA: TGTGCCAGCAGCCTAGGAAGGGACAGTTTCCAGCCCCAGCATTTT.

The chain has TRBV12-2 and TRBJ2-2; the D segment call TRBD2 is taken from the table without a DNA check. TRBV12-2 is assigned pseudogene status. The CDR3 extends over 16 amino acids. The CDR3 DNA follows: TGTGCAAGTCGCTTCCGGACTAGCGGCCCCCCGAGGGAGCTGTTTTTT. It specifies CASRFRTSGPPRELFF.

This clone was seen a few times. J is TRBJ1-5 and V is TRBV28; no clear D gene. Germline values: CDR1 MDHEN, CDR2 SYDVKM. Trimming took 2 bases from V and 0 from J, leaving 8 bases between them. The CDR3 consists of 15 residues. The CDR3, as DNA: TGTGCCAGCAGTTTAGGTGGGAGTAGCAATCAGCCCCAGCATTTT. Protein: CASSLGGSSNQPQHF.